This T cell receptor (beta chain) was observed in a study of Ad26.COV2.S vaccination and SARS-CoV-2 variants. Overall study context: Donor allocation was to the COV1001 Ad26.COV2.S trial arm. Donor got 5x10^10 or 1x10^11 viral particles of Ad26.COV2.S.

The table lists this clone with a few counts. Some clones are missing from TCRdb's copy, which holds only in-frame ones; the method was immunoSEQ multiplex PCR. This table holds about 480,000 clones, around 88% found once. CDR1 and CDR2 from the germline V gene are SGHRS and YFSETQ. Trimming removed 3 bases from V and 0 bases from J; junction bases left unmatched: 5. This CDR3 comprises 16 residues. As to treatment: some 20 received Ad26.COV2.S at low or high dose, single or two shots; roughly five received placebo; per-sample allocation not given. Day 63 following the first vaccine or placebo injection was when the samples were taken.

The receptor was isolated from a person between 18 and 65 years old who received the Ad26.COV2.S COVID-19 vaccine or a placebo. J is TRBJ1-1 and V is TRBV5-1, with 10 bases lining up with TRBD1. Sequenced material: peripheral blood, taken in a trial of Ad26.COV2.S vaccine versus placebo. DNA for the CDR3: TGCGCCAGCAGCTCCGGGACAGGGGTCATGAACACTGAAGCTTTCTTT. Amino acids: CASSSGTGVMNTEAFF.